The rows below give T cell receptor beta chains drawn from one sample of a study of T cells in Graves' hyperthyroidism and ophthalmopathy. TCRdb reprocessed the multiplex PCR reads via MiXCR and lists one record per CDR3 protein. The repertoire holds around 500,000 distinct CDR3 sequences, about 15% seen once, with 29% in the top ten. Sequencing was carried out using blood. These receptors originate from a woman in her thirties with Graves' ophthalmopathy. Each CDR3 is given with its conserved first and last residue. Each record gives: V gene, J gene, D gene, clone size, CDR3 DNA, CDR3 protein. The D gene is left open where the match is weak. Not every row has a clone size; where given, it reads once, few, many or a size class.

TRBV18,TRBJ2-2,TRBD1,NA,TGTGCCAGCTCCCCAGCGGATTGGACAGGGAACACCGGGGAGCTGTTTTTT,CASSPADWTGNTGELFF
TRBV24-1,TRBJ1-1,NA,NA,TGTGCCACCAGTGATGAGGGGGGGGCTGCAGCTTTCTTT,CATSDEGGAAAFF
TRBV7-9,TRBJ2-7,NA,NA,TGTGCCAGCAGCTTAGACTCCCGGACTCCCTACGAGCAGTACTTC,CASSLDSRTPYEQYF
TRBV15,TRBJ2-6,NA,NA,TGTGCCACCAGCAGAGTCAGTGGGGCCAACGTCCTGACTTTC,CATSRVSGANVLTF
TRBV20-1,TRBJ1-4,TRBD1,NA,TGCAGTGCTCGCCGGGACAGGGACCCAAAACTGTTTTTT,CSARRDRDPKLFF
TRBV28,TRBJ1-6,NA,many,TGTGCCAGCAGTCCGCACAGGGATTTTTCACCCCTCCACTTT,CASSPHRDFSPLHF
TRBV19,TRBJ2-1,TRBD2,NA,TGTGCCAGTAGTATACTAGCGGGAGGGCATATAGATGAGCAGTTCTTC,CASSILAGGHIDEQFF
TRBV6-2/TRBV6-3,TRBJ1-1,NA,many,TGTGCCAGCAGTCCTAAGGGGGTGGACACTGAAGCTTTCTTT,CASSPKGVDTEAFF
TRBV6-1,TRBJ1-3,NA,NA,TGTGCCAGCAGTGAAGGGGGAAACACCATATATTTT,CASSEGGNTIYF
TRBV6-2/TRBV6-3,TRBJ1-1,NA,many,TGTGCCAGCAGTTACACCAGGGGGAACACTGAAGCTTTCTTT,CASSYTRGNTEAFF
TRBV6-2/TRBV6-3,TRBJ2-1,TRBD1,few,TGTGCCAGCAGTTACCCGCAGGGGGCCGACAATGAGCAGTTCTTC,CASSYPQGADNEQFF
TRBV12-3/TRBV12-4,TRBJ2-3,TRBD2,many,TGTGCCAGCAGGCCTAGCAGCGGGGCCACAGATACGCAGTATTTT,CASRPSSGATDTQYF
TRBV18,TRBJ2-1,NA,NA,TGTGCCAGCCACGGGGGGCGCCCATCCTACAATGAGCAGTTCTTC,CASHGGRPSYNEQFF
TRBV20-1,TRBJ1-4,NA,few,TGCAGTGCTAGAGACTCGGCCGGTTGGGGTGAAAAACTGTTTTTT,CSARDSAGWGEKLFF
TRBV7-2,TRBJ2-7,NA,few,TGTGCCAGCAGCTTAGGAAGGGGACACGAGCAGTACTTC,CASSLGRGHEQYF
TRBV29-1,TRBJ2-5,NA,NA,TGCAGCGTTGAAAAGGTTCGGGACGAAGTACAAGAGACCCAGTACTTC,CSVEKVRDEVQETQYF
TRBV12-5,TRBJ2-5,NA,many,TGTGCTAGTGGATTAGGGCAGGGAGACCAAGAGACCCAGTACTTC,CASGLGQGDQETQYF
TRBV6-2/TRBV6-3,TRBJ1-5,NA,many,TGTGCCAGCAGTTACGGGGGACTTAGCAATCAGCCCCAGCATTTT,CASSYGGLSNQPQHF
TRBV13,TRBJ2-3,NA,few,TGTGCCAGCAGCTTAGGCCAACCAGAAAGCACAGATACGCAGTATTTT,CASSLGQPESTDTQYF
TRBV28,TRBJ2-3,NA,many,TGTGCCAGCAGTCCAAACGGGGGCGAGGACCCCGCAGATACGCAGTATTTT,CASSPNGGEDPADTQYF
TRBV6-1,TRBJ1-1,TRBD1,many,TGTGCCGGACATACAGGGGGAAGATACACTGAAGCTTTCTTT,CAGHTGGRYTEAFF
TRBV20-1,TRBJ1-1,NA,many,TGCAGTGCTAGAGAAAGGGCTTTCTTT,CSARERAFF
TRBV7-8,TRBJ2-7,NA,few,TGTGCCAGCAGCCCGGTCGCGACCAATGGGGGGCACGAGCAGTACTTC,CASSPVATNGGHEQYF
TRBV2,TRBJ2-5,NA,few,TGTGCCGTCGAGAAATCGGGGGAGACCCAGTACTTC,CAVEKSGETQYF
TRBV2,TRBJ2-1,NA,many,TGTGCCAGCGGACGGACCTACAATGAGCAGTTCTTC,CASGRTYNEQFF
TRBV20-1,TRBJ2-1,NA,few,TGCAGTGCTAGAGATAAGGAGGGCGGAACGTTATACAATGAGCAGTTCTTC,CSARDKEGGTLYNEQFF
TRBV7-9,TRBJ2-7,NA,NA,TGTGCCAGCAGCTTACGGCGGGGATTCTACGAGCAGTACTTC,CASSLRRGFYEQYF
TRBV4-3,TRBJ2-7,NA,many,TGCGCCAGCAGCCAAGAGGAGGGTTCATTCTACGAGCAGTACTTC,CASSQEEGSFYEQYF
TRBV11-1,TRBJ1-1,NA,many,TGTGCCAGCAGCTTAGGAAGCGGGCACACTGAAGCTTTCTTT,CASSLGSGHTEAFF
TRBV12-3/TRBV12-4,TRBJ1-1,TRBD1,NA,TGTGCCAGCAGCCGAGCTGAAGACAGGGGGGGCACTGAAGCGTTCTTT,CASSRAEDRGGTEAFF
TRBV20-1,TRBJ1-6,NA,NA,TGCAGTGCTAGAAGGGGGGTGAGGTCGAGCTCCTATAATTCACCCCTCCACTTT,CSARRGVRSSSYNSPLHF
TRBV12-3/TRBV12-4,TRBJ2-5,TRBD1,many,TGTGCCAGCAATCGGGACAGATTCCAAGAGACCCAGTACTTC,CASNRDRFQETQYF
TRBV7-8,TRBJ1-6,NA,NA,TGTGCCAGCACCTCAGGCGGCGGCTATTCACCCCTCCACTTT,CASTSGGGYSPLHF
TRBV20-1,TRBJ1-1,NA,many,TGCAGTGCCCCCAAGGGCACTGAAGCTTTCTTT,CSAPKGTEAFF
TRBV15,TRBJ2-1,NA,few,TGTGCCACCAGCAAAAACCGGGACACATTACTATTTGAGCAGTTCTTC,CATSKNRDTLLFEQFF
TRBV9,TRBJ2-7,TRBD2,many,TGTGCCAGCAGCGGGACTAGCGGGAGTCTTCACGAGCAGTACTTC,CASSGTSGSLHEQYF
TRBV6-2/TRBV6-3,TRBJ2-5,TRBD2,few,TGTGCCAGCAGTCACTCGGATAGCGGGAGGCAACAGACCCAGTACTTC,CASSHSDSGRQQTQYF
TRBV5-5,TRBJ2-1,TRBD2,many,TGTGCCAGCCAGGGACTAGCTGATTACAATGAGCAGTTCTTC,CASQGLADYNEQFF
TRBV5-5,TRBJ1-4,NA,many,TGTGCCAGCAGCTTGTCGGACGGTAATGAAAAACTGTTTTTT,CASSLSDGNEKLFF
TRBV27,TRBJ1-4,NA,NA,TGTGCCAGCAGTTTATTATCGGCAGGGCGGGAAAAACTGTTTTTT,CASSLLSAGREKLFF
TRBV5-1,TRBJ2-5,TRBD2,many,TGCGCCAGCAGCTTGGCTCTAGCGGTCCAAGAGACCCAGTACTTC,CASSLALAVQETQYF
TRBV7-2,TRBJ2-3,NA,many,TGTGCCAGCAGCTTAGACCCGCGGGCAGATACGCAGTATTTT,CASSLDPRADTQYF
TRBV12-3/TRBV12-4,TRBJ2-1,TRBD2,many,TGTGCCAGCAGTTTGAGGGGACTAGCGGGAGTGGAGAATGAGCAGTTCTTC,CASSLRGLAGVENEQFF
TRBV20-1,TRBJ2-5,NA,many,TGCAGTGTTCAGCGGGCGGAGACCCAGTACTTC,CSVQRAETQYF
TRBV7-9,TRBJ2-3,TRBD1,many,TGTGCCAGCAGAGGACAGGGGTTAACAGATACGCAGTATTTT,CASRGQGLTDTQYF
TRBV29-1,TRBJ2-2,NA,NA,TGCAGCGTACTTACTGGCGGGGAGCTGTTTTTT,CSVLTGGELFF
TRBV27,TRBJ1-2,NA,NA,TGTGCCAGCCAAAAAACAGGGTCAAATTATGGCTACACCTTC,CASQKTGSNYGYTF
TRBV6-5,TRBJ1-4,NA,many,TGTGCCAGCAGTTACTCGTGGACTTCCCCTGCAACTAATGAAAAACTGTTTTTT,CASSYSWTSPATNEKLFF
TRBV19,TRBJ1-6,NA,few,TGTGCCAGTAGTATAAAGAACAATTCACCCCTCCACTTT,CASSIKNNSPLHF
TRBV4-1,TRBJ2-2,TRBD2,few,TGCGCCAGCAGCCCCCGCTCCAGCGGGAGTAAGGGCACCGGGGAGCTGTTTTTT,CASSPRSSGSKGTGELFF
TRBV5-5,TRBJ2-7,TRBD2,many,TGTGCCAGCAGCAAGGGACTAGCGGGAAACTACGAGCAGTACTTC,CASSKGLAGNYEQYF
TRBV4-3,TRBJ2-1,NA,NA,TGCGCCAGCAGCCCAGCGAGAGGTGAGCAGTTCTTC,CASSPARGEQFF
TRBV6-5,TRBJ2-7,TRBD2,few,TGTGCCAGCAGTTACTCGAGTATGGGGCAAACTAGCGGGAGGACCTACGAGCAGTACTTC,CASSYSSMGQTSGRTYEQYF
TRBV6-2/TRBV6-3,TRBJ2-3,NA,many,TGTGCCAGCCAGGACCCTAGCATGGATACGCAGTATTTT,CASQDPSMDTQYF
TRBV12-3/TRBV12-4,TRBJ2-5,NA,many,TGTGCCAGCAGTCGCCCCTTCGAGGAAGAGACCCAGTACTTC,CASSRPFEEETQYF
TRBV7-2,TRBJ1-1,NA,many,TGTGCCAGCAGCTTTGACAGGCCCTTGAACACTGAAGCTTTCTTT,CASSFDRPLNTEAFF
TRBV7-2,TRBJ1-3,NA,few,TGTGCCAGCAGCTTATCCGGGCTTCTTGAAAACACCATATATTTT,CASSLSGLLENTIYF
TRBV30,TRBJ1-5,NA,many,TGTGCCTGGGGAAACAGGGGCAATCAGCCCCAGCATTTT,CAWGNRGNQPQHF
TRBV7-8,TRBJ2-7,TRBD1,many,TGTGCCAGCAGCTCGGACAGGCTGCAATACGAGCAGTACTTC,CASSSDRLQYEQYF
TRBV20-1,TRBJ1-5,NA,NA,TGCAGTGCTAGAGCCCACAGGGCCGGCAATCAGCCCCAGCATTTT,CSARAHRAGNQPQHF